This T cell receptor beta chain was recorded in a study of cytomegalovirus exposure and HLA in healthy donors. V lost 1 base and J 0 bases, leaving 6 bases between the germline ends. CDR1 is SGHTA and CDR2 is FQGTGA in the germline V gene. The CDR3 has 14 residues. Regarding this clone: Its antigen remains unknown.

PCR amplification relied on 60 Vbeta primers (plus 13 Jbeta primers). Per the authors' pipeline: Later, tens of millions of unique TCR beta chains were counted in an analysis, and about 10 million of them were shared. The assay was immunoSEQ multiplex PCR, and TCRdb's table has in-frame clones only and misses some. The V and J calls and the clone size are those of that table, but D and trimming were determined from the DNA. The sample lists roughly 56,000 clones, approximately 72% occurring once. Healthy bone marrow donors formed the donor group. General observations from the study: Segments of the TCR beta V type were, in most cases, productive about 87% or about 30% of the time in an earlier analysis. Donor immune exposure was known only as CMV serostatus.

The clonotype originates from a man in his fifties in good health and CMV-seropositive. V gene TRBV7-3 combines with J gene TRBJ1-1, with D unclear. The sample comprised PBMCs. The CDR3 loop reads CASSLSGMNTEAFF. Here the CDR3 DNA reads TGTGCCAGCAGCTTAAGCGGAATGAACACTGAAGCTTTCTTT. The full variable domain, completed using reference TRBV7-3 and TRBJ1-1, is GAGVSQTPSNKVTEKGKYVELRCDPISGHTALYWYRQSLGQGPEFLIYFQGTGAADDSGLPNDRFFAVRPEGSVSTLKIQRTERGDSAVYLCASSLSGMNTEAFFGQGTRLTVV.